This TCR beta chain was captured in a study of cytomegalovirus exposure and HLA in healthy donors. Study overall: Among several hundred genotyped donors, about 83% fell in the Caucasian-associated ancestry cluster.

It was with 60 Vbeta and 13 Jbeta primers that the PCR ran. Profiled with immunoSEQ multiplex PCR; TCRdb holds only in-frame clones, not every one. The data hold approximately 290,000 clones, with approximately 80% observed a single time. As regards this clone: Its antigen is not identified.

Whole-study results and caveats: TCR beta chains associated with HLA were, in a later analysis, more clonally expanded than equally common others. The majority of CMV-associated TCR beta chains were reported as apparently HLA-restricted in a later analysis.

This CDR3 is built from 20 residues. Germline CDR1 SGHRS, CDR2 YFSETQ. V shed 4 bases and J 1 base; nucleotides not matched to a gene: 23. Sequenced sample: PBMCs. The source is a girl aged 2-15 years in good health and CMV-seronegative. The rearrangement uses TRBV5-1 and TRBJ2-7, with 7 bases lining up with TRBD1. The CDR3 loop is CASSHGRAGQEVSGSYEQYF. CDR3 DNA: TGCGCCAGCAGCCACGGACGGGCCGGACAGGAGGTGTCGGGGTCCTACGAGCAGTACTTC.